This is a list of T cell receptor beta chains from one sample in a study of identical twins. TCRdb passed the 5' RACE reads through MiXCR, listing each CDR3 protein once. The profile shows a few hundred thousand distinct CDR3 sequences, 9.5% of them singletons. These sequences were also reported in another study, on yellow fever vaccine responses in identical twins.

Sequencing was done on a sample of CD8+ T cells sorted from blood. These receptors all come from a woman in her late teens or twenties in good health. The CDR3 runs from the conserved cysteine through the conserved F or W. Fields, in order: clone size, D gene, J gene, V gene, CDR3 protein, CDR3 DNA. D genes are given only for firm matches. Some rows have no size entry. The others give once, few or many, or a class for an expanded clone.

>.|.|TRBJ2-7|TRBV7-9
CASNTGNTYEQYF
TGTGCCAGCAATACCGGGAACACCTACGAGCAGTACTTC
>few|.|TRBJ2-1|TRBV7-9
CASSSISGEQFF
TGTGCCAGCAGCTCGATCTCGGGTGAGCAGTTCTTC
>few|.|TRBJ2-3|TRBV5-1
CANLPMGDLTDTQYF
TGCGCCAACCTCCCGATGGGGGACCTCACAGATACGCAGTATTTT
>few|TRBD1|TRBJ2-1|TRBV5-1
CASREPDRGFYNEQFF
TGCGCCAGCAGGGAACCCGACAGGGGGTTCTACAATGAGCAGTTCTTC
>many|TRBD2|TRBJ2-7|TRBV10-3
CAISRTSGGPSYEQYF
TGTGCCATCAGCAGGACTAGCGGGGGGCCCTCCTACGAGCAGTACTTC
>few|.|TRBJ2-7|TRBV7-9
CASTGDRQGTYEQYF
TGTGCCAGCACCGGTGACAGGCAAGGAACCTACGAGCAGTACTTC
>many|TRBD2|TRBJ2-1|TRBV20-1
CSAEGAGVRIYNEQFF
TGCAGTGCGGAGGGAGCGGGAGTACGTATCTACAATGAGCAGTTCTTC
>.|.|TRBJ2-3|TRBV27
CASRPVGESTDTQYF
TGTGCCAGCAGACCTGTGGGAGAGAGCACAGATACGCAGTATTTT
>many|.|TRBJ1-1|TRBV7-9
CASSQEWAEAFF
TGTGCCAGCAGCCAAGAGTGGGCTGAAGCTTTCTTT
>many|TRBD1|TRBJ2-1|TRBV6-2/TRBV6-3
CASSPQGFYNEQFF
TGTGCCAGCAGTCCACAGGGGTTCTACAATGAGCAGTTCTTC
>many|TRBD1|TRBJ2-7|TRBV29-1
CSVELTGLYEQYF
TGCAGCGTTGAATTGACAGGGTTGTACGAGCAGTACTTC
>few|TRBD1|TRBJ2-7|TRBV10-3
CAISESPPGQGADEQYF
TGTGCCATCAGTGAGTCCCCCCCGGGACAGGGGGCGGACGAGCAGTACTTC
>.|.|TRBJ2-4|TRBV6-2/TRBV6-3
CASSYSHQQNIQYF
TGTGCCAGCAGTTACTCGCACCAACAAAACATTCAGTACTTC
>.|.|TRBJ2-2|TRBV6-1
CASSDRGAPAPNTGELFF
TGTGCCAGCAGTGACCGCGGGGCCCCCGCCCCGAACACCGGGGAGCTGTTTTTT
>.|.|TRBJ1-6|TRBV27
CASSLYRTVYNSPLHF
TGTGCCAGCAGTTTATATAGGACGGTCTATAATTCACCCCTCCACTTT
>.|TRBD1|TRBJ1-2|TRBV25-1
CASSPLRGQGERNYGYTF
TGTGCCAGCAGTCCCTTAAGGGGACAGGGTGAGAGGAACTATGGCTACACCTTC
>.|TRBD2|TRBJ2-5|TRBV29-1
CSVEFAGGGEGTQYF
TGCAGCGTTGAATTTGCGGGGGGCGGCGAGGGGACCCAGTACTTC
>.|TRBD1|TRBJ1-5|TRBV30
CAWSAGQGRQPQHF
TGTGCCTGGAGTGCCGGACAGGGAAGACAGCCCCAGCATTTT
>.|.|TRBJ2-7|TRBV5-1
CASSLEAPSPPYEQYF
TGCGCCAGCAGCTTGGAGGCCCCGTCACCCCCCTACGAGCAGTACTTC
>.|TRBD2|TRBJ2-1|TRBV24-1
CATSDAGLADAWGSYNEQFF
TGTGCCACCAGTGACGCCGGACTAGCGGATGCCTGGGGCTCCTACAATGAGCAGTTCTTC
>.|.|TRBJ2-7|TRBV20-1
CSAGAGGFDYEQYF
TGCAGTGCTGGAGCTGGGGGCTTCGACTACGAGCAGTACTTC
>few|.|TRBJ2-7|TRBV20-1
CSARENTLYEQYF
TGCAGTGCGAGAGAGAACACCCTCTACGAGCAGTACTTC
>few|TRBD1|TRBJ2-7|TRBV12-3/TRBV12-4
CASSLIPTGVNYEQYF
TGTGCCAGCAGTTTAATCCCGACAGGGGTAAACTACGAGCAGTACTTC
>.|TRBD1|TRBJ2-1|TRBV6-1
CATSPGQGRDEQFF
TGTGCCACCTCTCCGGGACAGGGTCGAGATGAGCAGTTCTTC
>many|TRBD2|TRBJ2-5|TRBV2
CASSGTGLAGPRETQYF
TGTGCCAGCAGTGGGACGGGACTAGCGGGGCCGAGAGAGACCCAGTACTTC
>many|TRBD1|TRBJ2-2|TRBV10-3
CAISESNRGHNTGELFF
TGTGCCATCAGTGAATCGAATAGGGGGCATAACACCGGGGAGCTGTTTTTT
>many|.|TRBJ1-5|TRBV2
CASSDGTALNQPQHF
TGTGCCAGCAGTGATGGTACAGCTTTGAATCAGCCCCAGCATTTT
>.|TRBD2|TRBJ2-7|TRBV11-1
CASSSTGTSGRASYEQYF
TGTGCCAGCAGCTCTACCGGGACTAGCGGCCGAGCCTCCTACGAGCAGTACTTC
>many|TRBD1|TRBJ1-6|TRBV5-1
CASSLGDRGRDSPLHF
TGCGCCAGCAGCTTGGGGGACAGGGGGCGAGATTCACCCCTCCACTTT
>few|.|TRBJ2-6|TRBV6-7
CASTRGSSGANVLTF
TGTGCCAGCACCCGAGGCTCTTCTGGGGCCAACGTCCTGACTTTC
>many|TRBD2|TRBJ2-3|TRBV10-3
CAISLGLADTDTQYF
TGTGCCATCAGCCTGGGACTAGCGGACACAGATACGCAGTATTTT